These 23 T cell receptor beta chains were sequenced from one sample in a study of radiation and T cells in renal cell carcinoma. Time point: baseline pretreatment blood. The treatment is: 15 Gy SBRT to primary tumor, nephrectomy 4 weeks later. The method was immunoSEQ multiplex PCR; TCRdb's version includes in-frame clones alone and lacks a portion of them. The table includes roughly 150,000 clones, around 90% detected once. Sequenced material: blood, taken from a patient whose treatment included radiotherapy and nephrectomy. The receptors were gathered from a woman aged 70-85 years with renal cell carcinoma.

The chain employs TRBV11-2 and TRBJ2-3; TRBD1 agrees at 9 bases. CDR3 length: 15 residues. Germline assignment: CDR1 SGHAT and CDR2 FQNNGV. V lost 5 bases and J lost 3; bases outside the gene matches: 6. The CDR3 sequence is CASSPGTGKTDTQYF. Written as DNA, the CDR3 is TGTGCCAGCAGCCCTGGGACAGGGAAGACAGATACGCAGTATTTT.

This chain connects TRBV15 to TRBJ2-7; D is unresolved. V gave up 0 bases and J gave up 3 bases, with 15 bases separating them. Per the germline V gene, CDR1 is LNHNV and CDR2 is YYDKDF (reference sequence). The CDR3 has 16 residues. This chain's CDR3 is CATSRDRASLGYEQYF. As DNA, the CDR3 is TGTGCCACCAGCAGAGATAGGGCCTCCCTTGGCTACGAGCAGTACTTC.

The genes are TRBV6-1 and TRBJ1-2, with 12 bases lining up with TRBD1. The V segment lost 7 bases and the J segment 8 bases; nucleotides outside the gene matches: 2. CDR3 length: 12 amino acids. The germline V gene encodes CDR1 MNHNS and CDR2 SASEGT. DNA for the CDR3: TGTGCCAGCACCGGGACAGGGGGCGGCTACACCTTC. It encodes CASTGTGGGYTF.

The chain links TRBV19 to TRBJ2-7, with TRBD1 as a possible D gene (6 bases). Germline V lookup: CDR1 LNHDA, CDR2 SQIVND (reference sequence). V was clipped by 3 bases and J by 6 bases, with 12 bases between them. The CDR3 totals 13 residues. The CDR3 coding sequence is TGTGCCAGTAGTATGCGAGGGGGTACCGAGCAGTACTTC. This gives the protein CASSMRGGTEQYF.

The J gene is TRBJ2-3, the V gene TRBV11-3; 11 bases are shared with TRBD2. J was trimmed by 1 base and V by 6 bases; bases with no gene match: 3. The CDR3 length is 15 residues. From germline, CDR1 is SGHNT and CDR2 YENEEA. CDR3 in DNA: TGTGCCAGCAGGCCTAGCGGGGGGCGCACAGATACGCAGTATTTT. It is translated as CASRPSGGRTDTQYF. The complete variable domain, with remaining parts taken from reference TRBV11-3 and TRBJ2-3, reads EAGVVQSPRYKIIEKKQPVAFWCNPISGHNTLYWYLQNLGQGPELLIRYENEEAVDDSQLPKDRFSAERLKGVDSTLKIQPAELGDSAVYLCASRPSGGRTDTQYFGPGTRLTVL.

The chain recombines TRBV4-2 with TRBJ1-1, with D perhaps matching TRBD1 (5 bases). CDR3 size: 14 residues. The V end was cut by 4 bases, the J end by 0 bases, with 9 bases between. CDR1 LGHNA and CDR2 YNFKEQ come from the germline V gene. The CDR3: CASSPPDMNTEAFF. CDR3 nucleotide sequence: TGTGCCAGCAGCCCTCCGGACATGAACACTGAAGCTTTCTTT.

The rearrangement joins TRBV5-1 to TRBJ1-5; TRBD1 matches 7 bases. CDR3 length: 16 amino acids. V lost 0 bases, J lost 2 bases, and 5 bases stayed unmatched. The V gene's germline CDR1 is SGHRS and CDR2 YFSETQ. For the CDR3, the DNA is TGCGCCAGCAGCTTGGCAGGGGGGTTCGGCAATCAGCCCCAGCATTTT. The encoded protein is CASSLAGGFGNQPQHF.

The V and J genes are TRBV19 and TRBJ1-6; 7 nucleotides agree with TRBD1. CDR1 and CDR2 from the germline V gene are LNHDA and SQIVND (reference sequence). CDR3 length: 14 amino acids. The V segment lost 4 bases and the J segment 10 bases; nucleotides outside the gene matches: 7. For the CDR3, the DNA is TGTGCCAGTAGTAGACAGGGCTGGGAGTCACCCCTCCACTTT. It encodes CASSRQGWESPLHF.

The chain couples TRBV11-3 to TRBJ1-1; D is ambiguous. Trimming cost V 1 base and J 1 base, with 10 bases left between them. Germline V CDR1 and CDR2: SGHNT, YENEEA. CDR3 length equals 15 residues. For the CDR3, the DNA is TGTGCCAGCAGCTTAGGGTGGGGTGGGAACACTGAAGCTTTCTTT. This gives the protein CASSLGWGGNTEAFF.

In its sample, this clone ranks as medium-sized. V is TRBV28 and J is TRBJ1-1; D gene uncertain. The CDR3 runs to 18 residues. Between the trimmed V and J ends, which lost 6 bases and 4 bases, there was a span of 27 bases. The germline CDR1 and CDR2 sequences are MDHEN and SYDVKM. The CDR3 region is CASRLGSAAGEGFTEAFF. CDR3 nucleotides: TGTGCCAGCAGGCTTGGGTCAGCTGCTGGGGAAGGGTTCACTGAAGCTTTCTTT.

The chain joins TRBV5-1 to TRBJ2-3; D perhaps matches TRBD1 (5 bases). V lost 0 bases and J lost 1, with 9 bases in between. Germline V CDR1 and CDR2: SGHRS, YFSETQ. CDR3 size: 15 residues. This CDR3 reads CASSLGQYGTDTQYF. The CDR3 DNA reads TGCGCCAGCAGCTTGGGACAGTATGGCACAGATACGCAGTATTTT. The complete variable domain, with remaining parts taken from reference TRBV5-1 and TRBJ2-3, reads KAGVTQTPRYLIKTRGQQVTLSCSPISGHRSVSWYQQTPGQGLQFLFEYFSETQRNKGNFPGRFSGRQFSNSRSEMNVSTLELGDSALYLCASSLGQYGTDTQYFGPGTRLTVL.

The V call is TRBV7-9, the J call TRBJ1-5; TRBD1 matches at 7 bases. J gave up 2 bases and V 5 bases, and 9 bases lay outside the gene matches. Germline CDR1 SEHNR, CDR2 FQNEAQ (reference sequence). The CDR3 extends over 16 amino acids. CDR3 sequence (DNA): TGTGCCAGCAGCCCGGGACAGACAATCGGCAATCAGCCCCAGCATTTT. The encoded protein is CASSPGQTIGNQPQHF.

The J gene is TRBJ2-5, the V gene TRBV11-3, with D possibly TRBD1 on 6 matching bases. The CDR3 spans 15 residues. Germline V CDR1 and CDR2: SGHNT, YENEEA. V lost 5 bases and J lost 5, with 18 bases in between. The CDR3 DNA follows: TGTGCCAGCAGCCGCGCAGGGGTTGAAGGGGAGACCCAGTACTTC. It encodes CASSRAGVEGETQYF.

The CDR3 sequence is CASSFRTSAEPQYF. The CDR3 bases are TGTGCCAGCAGCTTCCGGACTTCCGCAGAGCCGCAGTATTTT. The chain carries TRBV7-6 and TRBJ2-3, with D tentatively TRBD2 (5 bases). The germline V and J ends were trimmed by 3 bases and 10 bases, with 17 bases remaining between them. This CDR3 spans 14 amino acids. The germline V gene encodes CDR1 SGHVS and CDR2 FNYEAQ. The whole variable domain, filled in from reference TRBV7-6 and TRBJ2-3, reads GAGVSQSPRYKVTKRGQDVALRCDPISGHVSLYWYRQALGQGPEFLTYFNYEAQQDKSGLPNDRFSAERPEGSISTLTIQRTEQRDSAMYRCASSFRTSAEPQYFGPGTRLTVL.

The rearrangement uses TRBV30 and TRBJ1-2; TRBD1 might be the D (6 bases). The length of the CDR3 is 13 residues. Germline values: CDR1 GTSNPN, CDR2 SVGIG (reference sequence). V dropped 2 bases and J dropped 4 bases, with 11 bases sitting between them. The CDR3 DNA reads as TGTGCCTGGAGTCCACAGGGCTCCTATGGCTACACCTTC. This translates into CAWSPQGSYGYTF.

This clone was detected once. V and J are TRBV7-2 and TRBJ1-5; 7 bases are a match to TRBD1. This CDR3 region has 16 residues. Germline V gene data show CDR1 as SGHTA and CDR2 as FQGNSA. After removal of 1 base from V and 3 bases from J, the junction contained 6 bases not matched to a gene. The CDR3 protein is CASSLVGQGVNQPQHF. In DNA form, the CDR3 reads TGTGCCAGCAGCTTAGTGGGCCAGGGGGTCAATCAGCCCCAGCATTTT.

This chain joins TRBV28 and TRBJ1-5, with TRBD1 identical over 7 bases. The germline gives CDR1 MDHEN, CDR2 SYDVKM. CDR3 length equals 14 residues. The V and J ends lost 10 bases and 2 bases, in that order; junction bases with no gene match: 8. As DNA, the CDR3 is TGTGCCACCCAGGGGGGGGCCGGCAATCAGCCCCAGCATTTT. It yields the protein CATQGGAGNQPQHF.

The V gene is TRBV19, the J gene TRBJ2-1, with no clear D. Deletions cut 5 bases from V and 3 bases from J, with 11 bases between. The CDR3 runs to 14 residues. Germline CDR1 is LNHDA and CDR2 is SQIVND (reference sequence). The CDR3 DNA reads as TGTGCCAGTAGTCGGCAGAGGATCTACAATGAGCAGTTCTTC. Amino acids: CASSRQRIYNEQFF.

The chain combines TRBV5-6 with TRBJ1-6; D gene uncertain. V was cut by 4 bases and J by 7 bases, with 18 bases left in between. This CDR3 is 16 amino acids long. Germline CDR1 reads SGHDT; CDR2 reads YYEEEE. The CDR3 DNA sequence: TGTGCCAGCAGCGCCTTCGGGCGCCAAGGGAATTCACCCCTCCACTTT. Translation: CASSAFGRQGNSPLHF.

The chain combines TRBV2 with TRBJ2-5; tentatively, D is TRBD1 or TRBD2 (6 bases each). CDR3 length equals 13 residues. The germline V and J ends were trimmed by 7 bases and 3 bases, with 12 bases remaining between them. In germline, CDR1 is SNHLY, CDR2 FYNNEI. The CDR3 sequence is CASIEGGKETQYF. The DNA of the CDR3 is TGTGCCAGCATTGAGGGGGGAAAAGAGACCCAGTACTTC.

The J gene is TRBJ2-2, the V gene TRBV6-5; 9 positions match TRBD1. Germline assignment: CDR1 MNHEY and CDR2 SVGAGI. CDR3 size: 14 residues. V was clipped by 6 bases and J by 7 bases; unmatched bases: 6. The CDR3, as DNA: TGTGCCAGCAGGAGACAGGGGGTGAACGGGGAGCTGTTTTTT. Translated: CASRRQGVNGELFF.

This clone has only one observation. The CDR3 reads CASIIDRGKDTQYF. The CDR3 coding sequence is TGTGCCAGCATCATCGACAGGGGGAAAGATACGCAGTATTTT. The rearrangement joins TRBV2 to TRBJ2-3; TRBD1 agrees at 9 bases. The CDR3 sequence is 14 residues long. With V trimmed by 7 bases and J by 5 bases, 7 bases remained unmatched. CDR1 is SNHLY and CDR2 is FYNNEI in the germline V gene.

The chain joins TRBV28 to TRBJ1-3, with a weak D call TRBD1 (6 bases). In germline, CDR1 is MDHEN, CDR2 SYDVKM. CDR3 length: 13 residues. The CDR3 region is CAGGGNSGNTIYF. The CDR3 region has the DNA TGTGCTGGGGGCGGCAACTCTGGAAACACCATATATTTT.